This TCR beta chain was identified in a study of blood T cell repertoires in COVID-19. Study-wide context: COVID-19 samples from acute and convalescent phases originated in the United States, Italy and Spain. In each case, the material was cDNA or gDNA derived from T cells, B-cell-depleted T cells, or PBMCs.

In the authors' workflow: Reference gene primer amplification gave estimated nucleated cell counts. Libraries were prepared by immunoSEQ multiplex PCR; TCRdb keeps only in-frame clonotypes and omits some of them. V and J calls and clone size are those listed in that table; D and trimming were worked out from the DNA. The data show around 230,000 clones, around 85% seen once. The CDR3 length is 12 residues. Germline CDR1 and CDR2: KGHDR and SFDVKD. The V end lost 5 bases, the J end lost 6 bases, and 9 bases lay between the germline ends. The table lists this clone with a count of one. The V call is TRBV24-1, the J call TRBJ1-2; a possible D gene is TRBD1 (5 bases). The receptor's source is a woman at least 80 years old with acute or convalescent COVID-19. Sequencing was carried out using peripheral blood. CDR3 amino acids: CATSVRGDGYTF. For the CDR3, the DNA is TGTGCCACCAGTGTCCGGGGGGATGGCTACACCTTC.